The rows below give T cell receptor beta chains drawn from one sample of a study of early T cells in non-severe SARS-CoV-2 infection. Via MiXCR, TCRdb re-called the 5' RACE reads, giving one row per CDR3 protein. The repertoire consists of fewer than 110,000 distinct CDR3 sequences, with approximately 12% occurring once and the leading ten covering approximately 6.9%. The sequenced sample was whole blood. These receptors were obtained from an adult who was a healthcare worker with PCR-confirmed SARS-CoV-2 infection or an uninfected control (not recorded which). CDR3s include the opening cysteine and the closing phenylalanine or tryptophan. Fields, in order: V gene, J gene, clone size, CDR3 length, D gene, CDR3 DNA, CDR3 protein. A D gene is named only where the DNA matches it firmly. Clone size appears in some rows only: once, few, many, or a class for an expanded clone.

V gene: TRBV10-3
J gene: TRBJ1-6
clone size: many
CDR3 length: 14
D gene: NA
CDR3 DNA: TGTGCCATCAGTGAGTCGACAGTCATGGCACCCCTCCACTTT
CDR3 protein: CAISESTVMAPLHF

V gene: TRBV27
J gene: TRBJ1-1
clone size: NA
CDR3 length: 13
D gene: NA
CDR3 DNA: TGTGCCAGCAGCAAGCCGGACAGACGTGAAGCTTTCTTT
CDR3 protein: CASSKPDRREAFF

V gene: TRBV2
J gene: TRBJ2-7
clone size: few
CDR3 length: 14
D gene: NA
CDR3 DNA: TGTGCCAGCAGTCCCTACGGGGTGTCCTACGAGCAGTACTTC
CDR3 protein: CASSPYGVSYEQYF

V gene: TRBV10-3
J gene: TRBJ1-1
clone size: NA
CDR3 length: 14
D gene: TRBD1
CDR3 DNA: TGTGCCATCAGCCAGGGGGCAAGGAACACTGAAGCTTTCTTT
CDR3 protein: CAISQGARNTEAFF

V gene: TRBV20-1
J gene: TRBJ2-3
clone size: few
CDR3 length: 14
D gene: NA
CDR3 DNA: TGCAGTGCTCTTACTCACAAGAGCACAGATACGCAGTATTTT
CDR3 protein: CSALTHKSTDTQYF

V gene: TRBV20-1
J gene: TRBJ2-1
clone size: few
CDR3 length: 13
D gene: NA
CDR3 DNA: TGCAGTGCTACCGAGACTAGAGTCAATGAGCAGTTCTTC
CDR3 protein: CSATETRVNEQFF

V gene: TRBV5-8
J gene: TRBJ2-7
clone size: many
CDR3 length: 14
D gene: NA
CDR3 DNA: TGTGCCAGTAAGCCCGGGGGGCTCTCCTACGAGCAGTACTTC
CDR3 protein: CASKPGGLSYEQYF

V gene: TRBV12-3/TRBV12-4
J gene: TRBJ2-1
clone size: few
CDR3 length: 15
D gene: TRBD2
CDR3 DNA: TGTGCCAGCAGTCCGAGGACTAGCGGGAGGCATGAGCAGTTCTTC
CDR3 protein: CASSPRTSGRHEQFF

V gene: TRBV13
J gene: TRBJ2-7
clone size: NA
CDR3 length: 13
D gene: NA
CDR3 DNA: TGTGCCAGCAGCTTAATCAGGGGCGACGAGCAGTACTTC
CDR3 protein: CASSLIRGDEQYF

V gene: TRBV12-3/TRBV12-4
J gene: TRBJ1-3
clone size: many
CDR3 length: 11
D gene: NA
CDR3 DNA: TGTGCCAGCAGGTTGGAGGACACCATATATTTT
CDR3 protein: CASRLEDTIYF

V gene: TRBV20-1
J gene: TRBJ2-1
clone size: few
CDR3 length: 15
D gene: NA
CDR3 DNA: TGCAGTGCCCCTGACCCGGCGGTCTCCTACAATGAGCAGTTCTTC
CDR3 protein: CSAPDPAVSYNEQFF

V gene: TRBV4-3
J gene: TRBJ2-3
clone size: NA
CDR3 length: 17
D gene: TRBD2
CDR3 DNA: TGCGCCAGCAGCGAAAGCCCCCTAGCGGGAACCACAGATACGCAGTATTTT
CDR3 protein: CASSESPLAGTTDTQYF

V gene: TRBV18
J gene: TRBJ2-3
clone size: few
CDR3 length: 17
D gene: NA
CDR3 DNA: TGTGCCAGCTCACCACCGGGCGGCAGGGGGGAGGCAGATACGCAGTATTTT
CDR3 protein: CASSPPGGRGEADTQYF

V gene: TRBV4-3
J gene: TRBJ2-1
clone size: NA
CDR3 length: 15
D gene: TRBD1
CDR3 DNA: TGCGCCAGCAGCCCTGGGACAGGGGGTTGGGATGAGCAGTTCTTC
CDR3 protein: CASSPGTGGWDEQFF

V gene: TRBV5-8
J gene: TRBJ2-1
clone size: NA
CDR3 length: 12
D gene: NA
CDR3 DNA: TGTGTCAGCACCGCAGGGAAGATTGAGCAGTTCTTC
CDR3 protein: CVSTAGKIEQFF

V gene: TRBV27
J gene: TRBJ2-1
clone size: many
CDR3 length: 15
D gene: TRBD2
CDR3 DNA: TGTGCCAGCAGTCATGGGACTAGCGGGAGTAACGAGCAGTTCTTC
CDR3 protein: CASSHGTSGSNEQFF

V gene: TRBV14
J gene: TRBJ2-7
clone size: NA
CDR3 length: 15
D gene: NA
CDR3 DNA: TGTGCCAGCAGCCAAGGACCGGGCTACCTAAACGAGCAGTACTTC
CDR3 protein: CASSQGPGYLNEQYF

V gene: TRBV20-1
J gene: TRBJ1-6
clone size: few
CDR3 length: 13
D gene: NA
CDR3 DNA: TGCAGTGCCGCCGAAGGGCAGAATTCACCCCTCCACTTT
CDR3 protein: CSAAEGQNSPLHF

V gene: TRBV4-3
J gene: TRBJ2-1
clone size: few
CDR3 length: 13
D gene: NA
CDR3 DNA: TGCGCCAGCAGCCAAGATGTTTCGGGGGAGCAGTTCTTC
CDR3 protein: CASSQDVSGEQFF

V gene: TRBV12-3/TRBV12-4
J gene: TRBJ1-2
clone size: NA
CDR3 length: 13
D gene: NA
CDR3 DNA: TGTGCCAGCAGCCCCCTTTTCAGGGTCGGCTACACCTTC
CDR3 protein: CASSPLFRVGYTF

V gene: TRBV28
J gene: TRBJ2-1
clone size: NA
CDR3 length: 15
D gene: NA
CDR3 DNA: TGTGCCAGCAGTTTAAACCAGGGGACCTCCTCCGAGCAGTTCTTC
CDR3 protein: CASSLNQGTSSEQFF

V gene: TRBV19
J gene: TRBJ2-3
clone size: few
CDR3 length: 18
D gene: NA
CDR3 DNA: TGTGCCAGTAGTATAGATCTTTTGTCGCAGGGGTATTCAGATACGCAGTATTTT
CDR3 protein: CASSIDLLSQGYSDTQYF

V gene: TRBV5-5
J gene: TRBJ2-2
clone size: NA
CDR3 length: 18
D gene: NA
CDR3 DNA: TGTGCCAGCAGCCAAAGTTGGGGGGCATACGCGAACACCGGGGAGCTGTTTTTT
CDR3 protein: CASSQSWGAYANTGELFF

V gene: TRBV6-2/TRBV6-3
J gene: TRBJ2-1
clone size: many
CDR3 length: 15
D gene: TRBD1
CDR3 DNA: TGTGCCAGCAGTTACGGCGCAAACAGGGGCAATGAGCAGTTCTTC
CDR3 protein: CASSYGANRGNEQFF

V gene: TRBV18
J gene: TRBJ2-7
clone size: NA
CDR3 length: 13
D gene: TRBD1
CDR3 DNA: TGTGCCAGCTCACGACCAGGGGGCCACGAGCAGTACTTC
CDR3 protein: CASSRPGGHEQYF

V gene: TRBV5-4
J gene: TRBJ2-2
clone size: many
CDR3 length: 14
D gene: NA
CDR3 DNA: TGTGCCAGCAGCTTGTCCGGTTCGTCCGGGGAGCTGTTTTTT
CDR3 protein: CASSLSGSSGELFF

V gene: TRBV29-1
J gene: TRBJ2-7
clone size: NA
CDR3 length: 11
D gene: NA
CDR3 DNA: TGCAGCGTTGATGGTGCGGGGGAGCAGTACTTC
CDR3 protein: CSVDGAGEQYF

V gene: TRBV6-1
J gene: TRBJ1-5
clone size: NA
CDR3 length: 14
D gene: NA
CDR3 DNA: TGTGCCAGCAGTTCGGGACACGACAATCAGCCCCAGCATTTT
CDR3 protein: CASSSGHDNQPQHF

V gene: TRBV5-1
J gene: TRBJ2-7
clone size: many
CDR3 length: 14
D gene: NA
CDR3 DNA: TGCGCCAGCAGCTTGGTAGCGGACACCTACGAGCAGTACTTC
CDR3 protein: CASSLVADTYEQYF

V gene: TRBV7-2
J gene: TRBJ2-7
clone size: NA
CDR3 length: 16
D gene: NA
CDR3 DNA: TGTGCCAGCAGCTTAGAGGCCGGGATTAACCCCTACGAGCAGTACTTC
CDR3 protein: CASSLEAGINPYEQYF

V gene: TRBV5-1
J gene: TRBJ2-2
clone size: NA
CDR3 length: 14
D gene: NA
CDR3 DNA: TGCGCCAGCAGCCCCGGTTCAAGCACCGGGGAGCTGTTTTTT
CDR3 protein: CASSPGSSTGELFF

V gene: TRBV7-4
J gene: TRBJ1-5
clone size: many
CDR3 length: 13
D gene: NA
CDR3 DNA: TGTGCCAGCAGCTTAGCATTACCCCAGCCCCAGCATTTT
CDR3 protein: CASSLALPQPQHF

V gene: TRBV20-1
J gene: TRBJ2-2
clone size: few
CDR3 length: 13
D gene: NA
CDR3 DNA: TGCAGTGCTAGCGGGGCCAACACCGGGGAGCTTTTTTTT
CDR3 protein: CSASGANTGELFF

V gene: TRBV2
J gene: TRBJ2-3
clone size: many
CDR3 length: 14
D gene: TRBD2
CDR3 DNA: TGTGCCAGCAAGGCGGGAGGTTACACAGATACGCAGTATTTT
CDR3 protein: CASKAGGYTDTQYF

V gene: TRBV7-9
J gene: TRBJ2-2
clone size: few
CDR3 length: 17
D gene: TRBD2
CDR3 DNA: TGTGCCAGCAGCCTGCGACTAGCGGGCCACTTCACCGGGGAGCTGTTTTTT
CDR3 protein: CASSLRLAGHFTGELFF

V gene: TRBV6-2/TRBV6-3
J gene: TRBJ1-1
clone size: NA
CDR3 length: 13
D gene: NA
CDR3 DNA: TGTGCCAGCAGTTGGGCGGGTTGGTCTGAAGCTTTCTTT
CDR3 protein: CASSWAGWSEAFF

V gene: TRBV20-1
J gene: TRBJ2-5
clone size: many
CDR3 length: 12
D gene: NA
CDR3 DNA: TGCAGTGCTAGACGGGGTCAAGAGACCCAGTACTTC
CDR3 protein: CSARRGQETQYF

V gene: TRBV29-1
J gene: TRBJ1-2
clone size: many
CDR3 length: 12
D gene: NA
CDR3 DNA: TGCAGCGTTGATCCAGGCAACTATGGCTACACCTTC
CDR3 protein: CSVDPGNYGYTF

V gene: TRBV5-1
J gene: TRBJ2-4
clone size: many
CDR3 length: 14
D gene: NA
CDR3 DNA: TGCGCCAGCAGCTTGGCACCGGGCCAAAACATTCAGTACTTC
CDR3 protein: CASSLAPGQNIQYF

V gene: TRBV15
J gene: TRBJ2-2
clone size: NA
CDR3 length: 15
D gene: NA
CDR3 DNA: TGTGCCACCAGCAGAGATCGGCCAGCCACCGGGGAGCTGTTTTTT
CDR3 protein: CATSRDRPATGELFF

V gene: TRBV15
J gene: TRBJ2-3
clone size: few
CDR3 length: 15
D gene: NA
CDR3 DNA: TGTGCCACGGGGGGCGAAGGACAGGTCACAGATACGCAGTATTTT
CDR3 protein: CATGGEGQVTDTQYF

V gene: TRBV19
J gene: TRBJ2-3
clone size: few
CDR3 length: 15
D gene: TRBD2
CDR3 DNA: TGTGCCAGCACCCGAGCGGGAGGATGGACAGATACGCAGTATTTT
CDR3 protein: CASTRAGGWTDTQYF

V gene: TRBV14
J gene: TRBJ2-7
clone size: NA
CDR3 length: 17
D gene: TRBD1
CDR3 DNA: TGTGCCAGCAGCACCGATTACCGGACAGGGGCGCCCTACGAGCAGTACTTC
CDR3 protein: CASSTDYRTGAPYEQYF

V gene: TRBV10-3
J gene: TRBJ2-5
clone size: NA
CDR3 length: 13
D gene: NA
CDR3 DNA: TGTGCCATCAGTGCCCCAGGGAAAGAGACCCAGTACTTC
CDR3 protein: CAISAPGKETQYF

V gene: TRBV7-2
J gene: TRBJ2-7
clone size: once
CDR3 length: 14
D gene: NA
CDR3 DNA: TGTGCCAGCAGCCCAGGGGGGGGACGCTACGAGCAGTACTTC
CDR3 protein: CASSPGGGRYEQYF

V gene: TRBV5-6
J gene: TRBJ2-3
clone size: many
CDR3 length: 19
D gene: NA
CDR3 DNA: TGTGCCAGCAGCTGGGGTCCGGTACAGTTGAATCGAGGCACAGATACGCAGTATTTT
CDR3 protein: CASSWGPVQLNRGTDTQYF

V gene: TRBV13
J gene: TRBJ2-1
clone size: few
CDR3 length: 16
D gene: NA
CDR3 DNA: TGTGCCAGCAGCTCCCCTAGAACAGATTTGGGAAATGAGCAGTTCTTC
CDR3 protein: CASSSPRTDLGNEQFF

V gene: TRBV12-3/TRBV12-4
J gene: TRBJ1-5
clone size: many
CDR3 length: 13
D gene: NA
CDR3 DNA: TGTGCCAGCAGTTTAGCGCAGGGTCAGCCCCAGCATTTT
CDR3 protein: CASSLAQGQPQHF

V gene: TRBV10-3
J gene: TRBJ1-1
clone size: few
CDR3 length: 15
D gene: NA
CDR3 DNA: TGTGCCATCAGACGAGAGACAGCCATGAACACTGAAGCTTTCTTT
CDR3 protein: CAIRRETAMNTEAFF

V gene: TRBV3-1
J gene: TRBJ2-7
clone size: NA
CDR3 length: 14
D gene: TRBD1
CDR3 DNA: TGTGCCAGCAGCCGAGGGACAGGGGCCCACGAGCAGTACTTC
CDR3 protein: CASSRGTGAHEQYF

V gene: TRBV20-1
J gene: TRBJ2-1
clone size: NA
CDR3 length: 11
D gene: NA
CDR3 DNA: TGCAGTGCTTTTCAGGGCAATGAGCAGTTCTTC
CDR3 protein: CSAFQGNEQFF

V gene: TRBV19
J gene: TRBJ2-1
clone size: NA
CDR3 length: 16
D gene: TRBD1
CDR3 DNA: TGTGCCAGTAGTAGCCGACAGGGCGCGGGCTACAATGAGCAGTTCTTC
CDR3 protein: CASSSRQGAGYNEQFF

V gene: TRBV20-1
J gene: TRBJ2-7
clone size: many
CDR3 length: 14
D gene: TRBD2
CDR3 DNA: TGCAGTGCTAATACCGGGACTAGCGGAAACGAGCAGTACTTC
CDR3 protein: CSANTGTSGNEQYF

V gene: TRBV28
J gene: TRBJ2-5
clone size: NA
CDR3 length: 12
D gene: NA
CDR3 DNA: TGTGCCAGCAACGGACAGCAAGAGACCCAGTACTTC
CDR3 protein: CASNGQQETQYF